This T cell receptor (beta chain) comes out of a study of blood T cell repertoires in COVID-19. Recruits, aged roughly 18 to 95 years, lived in 20 to 30 US areas. Trimming took 5 bases from V and 4 from J, leaving 9 bases between them. The length of the CDR3 is 13 residues. Germline loops: CDR1 SEHNR, CDR2 FQNEAQ (reference sequence). Generated by immunoSEQ multiplex PCR, the TCRdb table keeps only in-frame clones and is missing some. The sample consists of around 250,000 clones, approximately 90% of them appearing once. Sequenced sample: PBMCs or T cells enriched from blood (not recorded which). The receptor was derived from a man aged 50-60 years who had been exposed to COVID-19. This chain uses TRBV7-9 with TRBJ1-5; D not certain. The CDR3 sequence is CASSSSGNQPQHF. CDR3 DNA: TGTGCCAGCAGCAGTTCAGGAAATCAGCCCCAGCATTTT.